This entry lists 9 T cell receptor beta chains sequenced from one sample in a study of blood T cell repertoires in COVID-19. Clones were read by immunoSEQ multiplex PCR, and TCRdb kept only the in-frame ones, dropping some. Of approximately 330,000 clones listed, over 80% are singletons. Sequencing was performed on peripheral blood. The receptor set was obtained from a man aged 30 to 39 with COVID-19, enrolled during active disease.

The chain couples TRBV6-2 or TRBV6-3 to TRBJ1-2; no firm D call. Trimming cost V 2 bases and J 4 bases, with 11 bases left between them. This CDR3 has 14 amino acids. Germline lookup yields CDR1 MNHEY and CDR2 SVGEGT. In DNA form, the CDR3 reads TGTGCCAGCAGTTACGACACAGCCGGCTATGGCTACACCTTC. This gives the protein CASSYDTAGYGYTF.

The CDR3 reads CASSVGTSGYDNEQFF. In DNA form, the CDR3 reads TGTGCCAGCAGCGTTGGGACTAGCGGGTACGACAATGAGCAGTTCTTC. The chain employs TRBV7-7 and TRBJ2-1; 12 nucleotides align to TRBD2. This CDR3 has 16 amino acids. CDR1 is SSHAT, CDR2 FNYEAQ, per germline (reference sequence). V was clipped by 5 bases and J by 5 bases; unmatched bases: 7.

The V and J genes are TRBV5-6 and TRBJ2-6; D is perhaps TRBD2 (5 bases). V was trimmed by 2 bases and J by 0 bases, leaving 12 bases between them. This CDR3 comprises 17 residues. From germline, CDR1 is SGHDT and CDR2 YYEEEE. The CDR3 reads CASSFAGFDSGANVLTF. DNA of the CDR3: TGTGCCAGCAGCTTCGCGGGTTTTGACTCTGGGGCCAACGTCCTGACTTTC.

On this clone itself: The sample holds other DNA sequences that translate to the same CDR3. The gene calls are TRBV27 and TRBJ1-5; 8 nucleotides align to TRBD1. The V segment lost 6 bases and the J segment 4 bases; nucleotides outside the gene matches: 2. This CDR3 is built from 13 residues. Germline lookup yields CDR1 MNHEY and CDR2 SMNVEV (reference sequence). The CDR3 DNA follows: TGTGCCAGCAGCGACAGGGGTAATCAGCCCCAGCATTTT. Translated, it gives CASSDRGNQPQHF.

The chain joins TRBV28 to TRBJ1-1, with a tentative D call TRBD1 (5 bases). This CDR3 comprises 15 residues. The germline V gene encodes CDR1 MDHEN and CDR2 SYDVKM. V lost 3 bases to trimming and J lost 5 bases, with 16 bases between them. CDR3 sequence (DNA): TGTGCCAGCAGTTTTATTGGGGCGCGCGGTACTGAAGCTTTCTTT. Translating it yields CASSFIGARGTEAFF.

The chain joins TRBV11-2 to TRBJ2-3; no firm D call. Trimming shortened V by 0 bases and J by 4 bases, and 5 bases separated the two germline ends. The CDR3 contains 13 residues. From germline, CDR1 is SGHAT and CDR2 FQNNGV. The CDR3 nucleotides are TGTGCCAGCAGCTTAGAGTTCGCAGATACGCAGTATTTT. Translated, it gives CASSLEFADTQYF.

The CDR3, as DNA: TGTGCCAGCAGTTGGGGGGTGAACACTGAAGCTTTCTTT. This translates into CASSWGVNTEAFF. This chain links TRBV12-3 or TRBV12-4 with TRBJ1-1; TRBD1 might be the D (5 bases). The length of the CDR3 is 13 residues. V was trimmed by 4 bases and J by 0 bases, leaving 6 bases between them.

This clone has a single count. V usage is TRBV28 and J usage is TRBJ2-2; 8 bases map to TRBD2. V lost 3 bases, J lost 1 base, and 4 bases stayed unmatched. This CDR3 is built from 16 residues. Germline V gives CDR1 MDHEN, CDR2 SYDVKM. CDR3 sequence: CASSFAAGGNTGELFF. The CDR3 DNA is TGTGCCAGCAGTTTTGCGGCGGGAGGGAACACCGGGGAGCTGTTTTTT.

The chain has TRBV4-3 and TRBJ1-5, with 7 bases fitting TRBD1. V dropped 0 bases and J dropped 5; count of bases not matched to a gene: 7. This CDR3 has 16 residues. The V gene's germline CDR1 is LGHNA and CDR2 YSLEER. In DNA form, the CDR3 reads TGCGCCAGCAGCCAAGATCTGGGGCAGGGGGATCAGCCCCAGCATTTT. As protein: CASSQDLGQGDQPQHF.